This T cell receptor beta chain was identified during a study of blood T cell repertoires in COVID-19. The assay was immunoSEQ multiplex PCR, and TCRdb's table has in-frame clones only and misses some. Of fewer than 250,000 clones listed, around 82% are singletons. The CDR3 spans 15 residues. Trimming cost V 5 bases and J 2 bases; bases outside gene matches: 4. Per the germline V gene, CDR1 is LNHDA and CDR2 is SQIVND (reference sequence). The source material was peripheral blood. The chain joins TRBV19 to TRBJ2-7; 12 nucleotides match TRBD2. The source of this sequence is a woman in her 40s with acute or convalescent COVID-19. The CDR3 DNA reads TGTGCCAGTAGTGCCACTAGCGGGGGGACCTACGAGCAGTACTTC. The encoded protein is CASSATSGGTYEQYF.